This entry lists 7 T cell receptor beta chains sequenced from one sample in a study of shared clonotypes between healthy human individuals. Sequencing was performed with immunoSEQ multiplex PCR; in TCRdb, only in-frame clones are kept and a portion is missing. The table records roughly 1,500,000 clones, just under 99% of them present only once. The sequencing sample was made of naive CD4+ T cells sorted from blood. Subset indicated: CD45RA+ positively selected. The receptor set was obtained from a man younger than 45 in good health.

J is TRBJ2-1 and V is TRBV9, with 7 bases aligning to TRBD1. The CDR3 is 15 residues long. Per the germline V gene, CDR1 is SGDLS and CDR2 is YYNGEE. The V and J ends lost 3 bases and 4 bases, in that order; junction bases with no gene match: 7. CDR3 sequence reads: CASSAGTASYNEQFF. CDR3 DNA: TGTGCCAGCAGCGCCGGGACAGCCTCATACAATGAGCAGTTCTTC.

This clone appeared once. The V call is TRBV7-9, the J call TRBJ1-2; D perhaps matches TRBD1 (6 bases). Trimming stripped 4 bases from V and 3 bases from J, with 27 bases between. The germline V gene has CDR1 SEHNR and CDR2 FQNEAQ (reference sequence). CDR3 size: 19 residues. The DNA for the CDR3 is TGTGCCAGCAGCTACATCATCGGCAGGGGAGTTACTCAGGACTATGGCTACACCTTC. It codes for CASSYIIGRGVTQDYGYTF.

Concerning this clone: Other DNA sequences in this sample translate to the same CDR3. This chain links TRBV5-1 with TRBJ2-7, with 7 nucleotides matching TRBD2. The V gene end was trimmed by 0 bases and the J gene end by 2 bases; junction bases not matched to a gene: 2. The germline V gene encodes CDR1 SGHRS and CDR2 YFSETQ. This CDR3 contains 14 residues. CDR3 in DNA: TGCGCCAGCAGCTTGGCAGCGGGAACCTACGAGCAGTACTTC. Translated: CASSLAAGTYEQYF.

In its sample, this clone was seen once. V is TRBV27 and J is TRBJ1-1; 8 bases match TRBD1. The germline V gene has CDR1 MNHEY and CDR2 SMNVEV (reference sequence). The CDR3 has 17 residues. The ends lost 6 bases at V and 1 base at J; junction bases unmatched: 13. CDR3 nucleotide sequence: TGTGCCAGCAGACGCGACAGGGGACCCAACCCGAACACTGAAGCTTTCTTT. It codes for CASRRDRGPNPNTEAFF.

The V gene is TRBV5-4, the J gene TRBJ2-5, with a weak D call TRBD2 (6 bases). The germline gives CDR1 SGHNT, CDR2 YYREEE (reference sequence). This CDR3 has 17 residues. The V end lost 6 bases, the J end lost 1 base, and 22 bases lay between the germline ends. The CDR3 DNA sequence: TGTGCCAGCAAAGCTGGGGAAAGGAGGGGAGCCCAAGAGACCCAGTACTTC. Its translation: CASKAGERRGAQETQYF.

The chain carries TRBV9 and TRBJ2-1; D gene uncertain. Trimming left V 3 bases short and J 10 bases short, with 11 bases between. Germline CDR1 is SGDLS and CDR2 is YYNGEE. The CDR3 is made up of 12 amino acids. The CDR3 nucleotides are TGTGCCAGCAGCGCCAAGGGTACCGAGCAGTTCTTC. Translating gives CASSAKGTEQFF.

J is TRBJ1-1 and V is TRBV19; TRBD1 might be the D (5 bases). Trimming shortened V by 1 base and J by 6 bases, and 12 bases separated the two germline ends. Germline V CDR1 and CDR2: LNHDA, SQIVND (reference sequence). This CDR3 is built from 14 residues. For the CDR3, the DNA is TGTGCCAGTAGTATAGCCCCTCCGGGGGCTGAAGCTTTCTTT. This encodes CASSIAPPGAEAFF.